These 5 T cell receptor beta chains share one sample of origin, sequenced in a study of blood T cell repertoires in COVID-19. TCRdb's copy holds only in-frame clones and misses some; the assay was immunoSEQ multiplex PCR. Of 250,000 to 300,000 clones in the sample, under 95% were seen once. The sequenced material came from PBMCs or T cells enriched from blood (not recorded which). These receptors were collected from a middle-aged woman with acute COVID-19.

The V and J genes are TRBV11-1 and TRBJ1-6, with 9 positions matching TRBD1. CDR1 and CDR2 from the germline V gene are SGHAT and FQDESV (reference sequence). This CDR3 has 14 amino acids. V shed 5 bases, J shed 11 bases, and the junction held 7 bases outside the gene matches. CDR3 sequence reads: CASSEGQGIAPLHF. CDR3 in DNA: TGTGCCAGCAGCGAGGGACAGGGCATCGCACCCCTCCACTTT.

The gene calls are TRBV25-1 and TRBJ1-2; D is ambiguous. The CDR3 contains 16 residues. The V gene's germline CDR1 is MGHDK and CDR2 SYGVNS. V lost 3 bases and J lost 7, with 21 bases in between. This CDR3 reads CASSDSGLRLLGGYTF. CDR3 in DNA: TGTGCCAGCAGTGACAGTGGACTAAGGCTACTAGGTGGCTACACCTTC.

The genes are TRBV30 and TRBJ2-7; D is unclear. Trimming removed 2 bases from V and 4 bases from J, with 6 bases in between. Per the germline V gene, CDR1 is GTSNPN and CDR2 is SVGIG (reference sequence). This CDR3 spans 11 amino acids. CDR3 bases: TGTGCCTGGAGTTCCCATTACGAGCAGTACTTC. Translated, it gives CAWSSHYEQYF.

This chain connects TRBV6-5 to TRBJ1-6; a possible D gene is TRBD1 (6 bases). The germline V and J ends were trimmed by 0 bases and 10 bases, with 13 bases remaining between them. Germline V lookup: CDR1 MNHEY, CDR2 SVGAGI. The CDR3 covers 15 residues. The CDR3 reads CASSYSLTGNSPLHF. CDR3 DNA: TGTGCCAGCAGTTACTCGCTGACAGGAAACTCACCCCTCCACTTT.

This clone came up once. This chain links TRBV28 with TRBJ1-2; weak D call: TRBD1 (6 bases). Germline V lookup: CDR1 MDHEN, CDR2 SYDVKM. V was pared by 11 bases and J by 2 bases, with 9 bases between. CDR3 length equals 11 residues. CDR3 residues: CAVQGNYGYTF. For the CDR3, the DNA is TGTGCCGTCCAGGGGAACTATGGCTACACCTTC.